This entry lists 21 T cell receptor beta chains sequenced from one sample in a study of graft-versus-host responses after intestinal transplantation. Produced via immunoSEQ multiplex PCR; TCRdb's table is partial and in-frame only. The sample comprises about 21,000 clones, around 54% of which are singletons, and about 0.94% rests with the top ten. The sample in question was alloreactive CD4+ T cells from a mixed lymphocyte reaction culture, obtained before intestinal transplant. The subset is: CFSE-low proliferating T cells sorted from roughly 6-day pre-transplant mixed lymphocyte reaction (GvH or HvG direction). These receptor sequences come from a human patient who received an intestinal transplant.

The V and J genes are TRBV5-1 and TRBJ2-6, with 9 positions matching TRBD1. The J segment lost 1 base and the V segment lost 4 bases, leaving 9 bases of the junction unmatched. Looked up from germline, CDR1 is SGHRS and CDR2 is YFSETQ. The CDR3 is 18 residues long. The CDR3 nucleotides are TGCGCCAGCAGCACCTGGGACAGGGCGGAATCTGGGGCCAACGTCCTGACTTTC. Translating it yields CASSTWDRAESGANVLTF.

Only a few counts were recorded for this clone. The chain is built from TRBV30 and TRBJ2-2; tentatively, D is TRBD2 (6 bases). Germline V lookup: CDR1 GTSNPN, CDR2 SVGIG (reference sequence). The CDR3 loop spans 15 amino acids. The V end lost 0 bases, the J end lost 5 bases, and 13 bases lay between the germline ends. The CDR3 here is CAWSVGRDLTGELFF. In DNA, the CDR3 is TGTGCCTGGAGTGTAGGGCGGGATCTTACCGGGGAGCTGTTTTTT.

This sequence joins TRBV19 and TRBJ2-1, with D perhaps TRBD2 (6 bases). Trimming removed 5 bases at V and 4 bases at J, with 12 bases between. Germline CDR1 reads LNHDA; CDR2 reads SQIVND (reference sequence). The CDR3 spans 14 residues. CDR3 loop: CASSPRTIYNEQFF. The CDR3, as DNA: TGTGCCAGTAGTCCCCGGACTATTTACAATGAGCAGTTCTTC.

V and J are TRBV19 and TRBJ1-2; no clear D gene. CDR1 and CDR2 from the germline V gene are LNHDA and SQIVND (reference sequence). With 3 bases removed from V and 4 bases from J, the gap between germline ends came to 12 bases. This CDR3 is 14 amino acids long. CDR3 sequence: CASSIMAELYGYTF. The CDR3 DNA reads as TGTGCCAGTAGTATTATGGCGGAGCTCTATGGCTACACCTTC.

This chain joins TRBV19 and TRBJ1-2; D remains ambiguous. Trimming pared 6 bases from V and 6 bases from J, leaving 14 bases between. CDR3 size: 13 residues. CDR1 and CDR2 (germline): LNHDA, SQIVND (reference sequence). The CDR3 nucleotides are TGTGCCAGTAGGAATCTGGGCGTGGATGGCTACACCTTC. Translated: CASRNLGVDGYTF.

This clone has a handful of counts. V and J are TRBV7-2 and TRBJ1-5, with a weak D call TRBD1 (5 bases). V lost 2 bases and J lost 6, with 11 bases in between. The germline CDR1 and CDR2 sequences are SGHTA and FQGNSA. The CDR3 runs 14 residues. The CDR3 sequence is CASSLRRGSQPQHF. In DNA form, the CDR3 reads TGTGCCAGCAGCTTACGTAGGGGATCTCAGCCCCAGCATTTT.

The chain has TRBV11-2 and TRBJ2-7; TRBD2 agrees at 7 bases. Germline V gives CDR1 SGHAT, CDR2 FQNNGV. J was trimmed by 3 bases and V by 5 bases; bases with no gene match: 4. The CDR3 has 13 amino acids. The CDR3 sequence: CASSPREGYEQYF. CDR3 sequence (DNA): TGTGCCAGCAGCCCCAGGGAGGGCTACGAGCAGTACTTC.

The rearrangement uses TRBV19 and TRBJ1-1; tentative D call: TRBD1 (6 bases). The germline V gene encodes CDR1 LNHDA and CDR2 SQIVND (reference sequence). Trimming stripped 5 bases from V and 0 bases from J, with 16 bases between. CDR3 length: 16 residues. This CDR3 is CASSLRQGIMNTEAFF. CDR3 nucleotide sequence: TGTGCCAGTAGTTTGAGGCAGGGGATCATGAACACTGAAGCTTTCTTT.

The V call is TRBV7-2, the J call TRBJ2-1; 9 bases line up with TRBD2. Trimming took 1 base from V and 6 from J; bases not matched to a gene: 1. The CDR3 has 14 amino acids. Germline CDR1 SGHTA, CDR2 FQGNSA. DNA of the CDR3: TGTGCCAGCAGCTTAGGACTAGCGGCCAATGAGCAGTTCTTC. Protein product: CASSLGLAANEQFF.

V usage is TRBV30 and J usage is TRBJ2-1; no clear D. This CDR3 comprises 13 residues. Trimming took 3 bases from V and 7 from J, leaving 13 bases between them. Looked up from germline, CDR1 is GTSNPN and CDR2 is SVGIG (reference sequence). The DNA for the CDR3 is TGTGCCTGGAGGCGGATGGCCACAAATGAGCAGTTCTTC. Translating gives CAWRRMATNEQFF.

The gene calls are TRBV7-2 and TRBJ2-1; TRBD2 agrees at 8 bases. With V trimmed by 1 base and J by 3 bases, 2 bases remained unmatched. CDR1 is SGHTA, CDR2 FQGNSA, per germline. There are 15 residues in the CDR3. CDR3 nucleotide sequence: TGTGCCAGCAGCTTAGATAGCGGGGTCTACAATGAGCAGTTCTTC. Translated, it gives CASSLDSGVYNEQFF.

The chain is built from TRBV6-6 and TRBJ2-7, with 8 bases aligning to TRBD1. The trim removed 6 bases at V and 1 base at J, leaving 8 bases unmatched. CDR3 length: 15 amino acids. Germline-derived CDR1 and CDR2 are MNHNY and SVGAGI (reference sequence). In DNA form, the CDR3 reads TGTGCCAGCAGACAGAGACAGGGGTTTTCCTACGAGCAGTACTTC. Translating it yields CASRQRQGFSYEQYF.

The genes are TRBV20-1 and TRBJ1-2; D is perhaps TRBD1 (6 bases). The CDR3 totals 11 residues. Trimming pared 6 bases from V and 8 bases from J, leaving 13 bases between. Germline V gives CDR1 DFQATT, CDR2 SNEGSKA (reference sequence). Here the CDR3 DNA reads TGCAGTGCCTGGACAGCTGGGGGCTACACCTTC. Encoded protein: CSAWTAGGYTF.

The V gene is TRBV18, the J gene TRBJ1-6; 8 bases line up with TRBD1. The CDR3 length is 15 residues. CDR1 is KGHSH and CDR2 is LQKENI in the germline V gene. J lost 8 bases, V lost 4 bases, and 7 bases had no gene match. The CDR3 region has the DNA TGTGCCAGCTCACGGACAGGGAGGTCTGATTCACCCCTCCACTTT. Protein sequence: CASSRTGRSDSPLHF.

This chain uses TRBV5-1 with TRBJ1-1; D might be TRBD1 (6 bases). Germline CDR1 reads SGHRS; CDR2 reads YFSETQ. This CDR3 contains 16 residues. V gave up 2 bases and J gave up 4 bases, with 18 bases separating them. This chain's CDR3 is CASSLGQPGVGTEAFF. CDR3 DNA sequence: TGCGCCAGCAGCTTAGGTCAGCCAGGGGTGGGCACTGAAGCTTTCTTT.

This clone turned up a few times. This chain uses TRBV27 with TRBJ1-5; D remains unclear. CDR3 length: 19 amino acids. Germline CDR1 and CDR2: MNHEY and SMNVEV (reference sequence). V shed 5 bases and J shed 0 bases, with 23 bases lying between them. For the CDR3, the DNA is TGTGCCAGCAGTCCTACGAGGGCAGAGAGGTTTTATAGCAATCAGCCCCAGCATTTT. Its protein product is CASSPTRAERFYSNQPQHF.

This chain uses TRBV5-6 with TRBJ1-6; D unclear. The CDR3 has 14 residues. Germline lookup yields CDR1 SGHDT and CDR2 YYEEEE. Trimming stripped 9 bases from V and 10 bases from J, with 20 bases between. CDR3 protein: CATKREPAGSPLHF. CDR3 in DNA: TGTGCCACCAAAAGGGAGCCAGCAGGCTCACCCCTCCACTTT.

This clone has a handful of counts. The chain links TRBV2 to TRBJ2-1; the D gene is possibly TRBD1 (6 bases). The CDR3 is 14 residues long. V was cut by 6 bases and J by 8 bases, with 17 bases left in between. CDR1 is SNHLY, CDR2 FYNNEI, per germline. The CDR3 sequence: CASSRQAPWDEQFF. The CDR3 DNA is TGTGCCAGCAGCCGACAGGCGCCCTGGGATGAGCAGTTCTTC.

V and J are TRBV5-1 and TRBJ2-2; D uncertain. There are 15 residues in the CDR3. V lost 3 bases and J 6 bases, leaving 15 bases between the germline ends. The germline gives CDR1 SGHRS, CDR2 YFSETQ. The CDR3 protein is CASSSGFGYAGELFF. CDR3 DNA: TGCGCCAGCAGCTCCGGGTTCGGTTACGCCGGGGAGCTGTTTTTT.

This chain uses TRBV7-2 with TRBJ1-2; the D is unclear. Trimming took off 3 bases at V and 6 bases at J, with 11 bases between the two ends. The CDR3 contains 13 residues. Germline values: CDR1 SGHTA, CDR2 FQGNSA. The DNA for the CDR3 is TGTGCCAGCAGCTTTACGACATCACATGGCTACACCTTC. Its translation: CASSFTTSHGYTF.

J is TRBJ1-2 and V is TRBV30; TRBD1 agrees at 8 bases. V was clipped by 3 bases and J by 3 bases; unmatched bases: 3. CDR1 is GTSNPN and CDR2 is SVGIG in the germline V gene (reference sequence). The length of the CDR3 is 13 residues. The CDR3 bases are TGTGCCTGGAGCCAGGGGGCCGACTATGGCTACACCTTC. This codes for CAWSQGADYGYTF.